The clone carrying this T cell receptor beta chain was counted ten times or more. Beta-chain TCR CDR3 regions were amplified from RNA transcripts. Amplification began with first-round RT-PCR using HTBI primers, then second-round multiplex PCR was performed. One entry per CDR3 protein results from TCRdb running MiXCR on the multiplex PCR reads. The table has roughly 700,000 distinct CDR3 sequences, 40% seen once. Germline CDR1 reads LGHNA; CDR2 reads YNFKEQ. The CDR3 runs to 15 residues. V was trimmed by 1 base and J by 2 bases, leaving 9 bases between them. This specimen comes from a study of Graves' ophthalmopathy and Graves' hyperthyroidism.

The TCR sequence derives from an adult man with Graves' ophthalmopathy. This rearrangement joins TRBV4-2 to TRBJ1-5, with a tentative D call TRBD1 (5 bases). The sample was peripheral blood. The CDR3 DNA sequence: TGTGCCAGCAGCCAAGGAGGGGATGGCAATCAGCCCCAGCATTTT. Its translation: CASSQGGDGNQPQHF.